What follows are 5 T cell receptor beta chains derived from one specimen sequenced in a study of control samples from healthy donors and cancer patients. Measured with immunoSEQ multiplex PCR; TCRdb has only the in-frame clones, and not every one. The sample holds around 79,000 clones; 80% to 95% are singletons and the top ten take around 1.3%. The sequencing sample was made of PBMCs. Receptors were obtained from a woman between 35 and 50 years old with lung cancer.

The J gene is TRBJ2-3, the V gene TRBV24-1; D is unresolved. This CDR3 contains 12 residues. V was shortened by 5 bases and J by 2 bases, with 4 bases between the two germline ends. CDR1 KGHDR and CDR2 SFDVKD come from the germline V gene. The CDR3 loop reads CATSGFTDTQYF. CDR3 in DNA: TGTGCCACCAGTGGCTTCACAGATACGCAGTATTTT.

This chain connects TRBV27 to TRBJ2-7; D might be TRBD2 (7 bases). Between the trimmed V and J ends, which lost 10 bases and 7 bases, there was a span of 20 bases. Germline V CDR1 and CDR2: MNHEY, SMNVEV (reference sequence). The CDR3 has 13 residues. The CDR3 is CANSLGGAREQYF. The CDR3 DNA reads TGTGCCAATTCCCTTGGGGGGGCGAGGGAGCAGTACTTC.

The rearrangement joins TRBV12-3 or TRBV12-4 to TRBJ1-1; D unclear. There are 13 residues in the CDR3. The V gene lost 5 bases and the J gene lost 3 bases, with 10 bases spanning the gap. The CDR3 DNA reads as TGTGCCAGCAGTGATGGCCACTACACTGAAGCTTTCTTT. Its translation: CASSDGHYTEAFF.

This chain links TRBV3-1 (or the pseudogene TRBV3-2) with TRBJ1-1; D perhaps matches TRBD1 (5 bases). Germline CDR1 reads LGHDT; CDR2 reads YNNKEL (reference sequence). The V and J ends lost 2 bases and 2 bases respectively, with 9 bases between them. The CDR3 is made up of 14 amino acids. DNA of the CDR3: TGTGCCAGCAGCCAATGGGACGGAAACACTGAAGCTTTCTTT. This translates into CASSQWDGNTEAFF.

V usage is TRBV18 and J usage is TRBJ2-7; 7 bases are shared with TRBD1. The J segment lost 3 bases and the V segment lost 4 bases, leaving 6 bases of the junction unmatched. CDR3 size: 14 residues. Germline loops: CDR1 KGHSH, CDR2 LQKENI. The CDR3 is CASSLRDSYYEQYF. The CDR3 DNA is TGTGCCAGCTCACTCCGGGACAGTTACTACGAGCAGTACTTC.